This TCR beta chain was recovered during a study of cytomegalovirus exposure and HLA in healthy donors. Study-level background: Among over 350 genotyped donors, around 80% fell in the Caucasian-associated ancestry cluster. General observations from the study: As was reported, the classifier diagnosed cytomegalovirus status with high specificity and sensitivity. Sequencing probably produced one cluster of sequence variants that were highly shared.

As regards this clone: Its specificity is unknown.

PCR was performed using 60 Vbeta and 13 Jbeta primers. Clones were read by immunoSEQ multiplex PCR, and TCRdb kept only the in-frame ones, dropping some. The sample holds 170,000 or so clones; approximately 80% are singletons and the top ten take 0.6% to 0.7%. Sequences were obtained from PBMCs. The receptor's source is a boy younger than 18 in good health and CMV-seronegative.

CDR3 residues: CAWSPFRGSYEQYF. CDR3 nucleotides: TGTGCCTGGAGCCCCTTTCGGGGGTCCTACGAGCAGTACTTC. The J gene is TRBJ2-7, the V gene TRBV30, with a weak D call TRBD2 (6 bases). This CDR3 is 14 amino acids long. CDR1 and CDR2 from the germline V gene are GTSNPN and SVGIG (reference sequence). V was shortened by 3 bases and J by 1 base, with 13 bases between the two germline ends.